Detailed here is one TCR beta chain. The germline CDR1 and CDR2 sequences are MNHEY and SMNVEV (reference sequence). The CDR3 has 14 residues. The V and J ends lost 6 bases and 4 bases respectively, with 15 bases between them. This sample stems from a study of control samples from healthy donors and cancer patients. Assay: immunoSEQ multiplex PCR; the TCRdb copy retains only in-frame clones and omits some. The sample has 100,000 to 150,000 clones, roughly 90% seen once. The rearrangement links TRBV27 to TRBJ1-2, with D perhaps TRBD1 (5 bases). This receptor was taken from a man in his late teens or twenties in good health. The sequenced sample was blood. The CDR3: CASSATSTGYGYTF. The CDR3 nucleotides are TGTGCCAGCAGCGCCACTTCAACAGGCTATGGCTACACCTTC.